This T cell receptor beta chain was sequenced during a study of OX40 agonist ivuxolimab in advanced cancers. Overall study: The eligibility criteria allowed prior anti-PD-1, anti-PD-L1 or anti-CTLA-4 therapy, and roughly 39% had some. General study results and limits: More expanded clones were found, on average, in CD8+ than in CD4+ T cells.

There are 18 residues in the CDR3. J gave up 3 bases and V 3 bases, and 10 bases lay outside the gene matches. The germline V gene has CDR1 LNHDA and CDR2 SQIVND (reference sequence). Baseline was the first blood sampling point, followed by cycle 4 day 1 and cycle 7 day 1. Sequencing used immunoSEQ multiplex PCR; TCRdb keeps in-frame clones, though not all of them. The table lists 65,000 to 95,000 clones, around nine tenths of them singletons, with approximately 5% in the top ten. For this clone: As yet, its antigen is unknown.

The chain couples TRBV19 to TRBJ2-5, with 13 bases aligning to TRBD2. The sequence derives from an adult with an advanced solid tumor such as melanoma, head and neck, liver or kidney cancer. The material was CD4+ or CD8+ T cells sorted from blood, obtained in a trial of the OX40 agonist ivuxolimab. CDR3 DNA: TGTGCCAGTAGTATGGATACAACCGGGACTAGCGGGAAAGAGACCCAGTACTTC. This translates into CASSMDTTGTSGKETQYF. Variable domain in full (rest from reference TRBV19 and TRBJ2-5): DGGITQSPKYLFRKEGQNVTLSCEQNLNHDAMYWYRQDPGQGLRLIYYSQIVNDFQKGDIAEGYSVSREKKESFPLTVTSAQKNPTAFYLCASSMDTTGTSGKETQYFGPGTRLLVL.